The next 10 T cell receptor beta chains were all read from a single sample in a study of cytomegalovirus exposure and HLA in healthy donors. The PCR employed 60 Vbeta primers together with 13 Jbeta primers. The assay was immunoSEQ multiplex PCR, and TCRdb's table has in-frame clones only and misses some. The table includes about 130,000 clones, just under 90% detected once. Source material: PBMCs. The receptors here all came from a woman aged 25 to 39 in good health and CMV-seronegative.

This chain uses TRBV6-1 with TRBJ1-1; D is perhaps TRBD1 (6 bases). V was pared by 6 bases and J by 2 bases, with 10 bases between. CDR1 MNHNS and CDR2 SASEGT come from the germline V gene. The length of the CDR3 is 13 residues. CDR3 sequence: CASRRQVNTEAFF. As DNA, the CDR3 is TGTGCCAGCAGGAGACAGGTTAACACTGAAGCTTTCTTT.

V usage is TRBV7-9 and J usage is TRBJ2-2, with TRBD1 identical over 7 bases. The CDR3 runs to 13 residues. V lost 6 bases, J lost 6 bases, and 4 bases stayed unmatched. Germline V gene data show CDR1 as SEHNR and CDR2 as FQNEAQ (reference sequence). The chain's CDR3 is CASSLTGPGELFF. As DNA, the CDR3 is TGTGCCAGCAGTTTGACAGGGCCCGGGGAGCTGTTTTTT.

CDR3 nucleotides: TGTGCCAGCAGCCTCGGACTAGCGGGAGGCACAGATACGCAGTATTTT. Residues: CASSLGLAGGTDTQYF. The chain combines TRBV9 with TRBJ2-3; 13 bases are shared with TRBD2. Germline CDR1 is SGDLS and CDR2 is YYNGEE. CDR3 length equals 16 residues. Trimming took 4 bases from V and 1 from J; bases not matched to a gene: 3.

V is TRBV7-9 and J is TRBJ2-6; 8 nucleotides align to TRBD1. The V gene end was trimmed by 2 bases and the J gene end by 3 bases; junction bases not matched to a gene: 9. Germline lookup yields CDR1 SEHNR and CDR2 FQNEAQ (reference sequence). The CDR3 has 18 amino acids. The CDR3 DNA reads TGTGCCAGCAGCTTACCTTTCCAGGGGGCCGGTGGGGCCAACGTCCTGACTTTC. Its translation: CASSLPFQGAGGANVLTF.

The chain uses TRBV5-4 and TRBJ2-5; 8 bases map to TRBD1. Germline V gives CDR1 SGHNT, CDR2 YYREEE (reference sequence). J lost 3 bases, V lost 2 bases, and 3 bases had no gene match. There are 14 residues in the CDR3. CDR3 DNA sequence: TGTGCCAGCAGCTTCAAGACAGGGGAAGAGACCCAGTACTTC. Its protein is CASSFKTGEETQYF. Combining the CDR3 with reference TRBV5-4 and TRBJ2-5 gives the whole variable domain ETGVTQSPTHLIKTRGQQVTLRCSSQSGHNTVSWYQQALGQGPQFIFQYYREEENGRGNFPPRFSGLQFPNYSSELNVNALELDDSALYLCASSFKTGEETQYFGPGTRLLVL.

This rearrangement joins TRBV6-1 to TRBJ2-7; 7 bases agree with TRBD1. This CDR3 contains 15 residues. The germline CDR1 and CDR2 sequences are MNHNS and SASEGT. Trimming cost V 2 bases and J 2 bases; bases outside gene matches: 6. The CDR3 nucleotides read TGTGCCAGCAGTGAACCCGCACAGGGGACCTACGAGCAGTACTTC. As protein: CASSEPAQGTYEQYF.

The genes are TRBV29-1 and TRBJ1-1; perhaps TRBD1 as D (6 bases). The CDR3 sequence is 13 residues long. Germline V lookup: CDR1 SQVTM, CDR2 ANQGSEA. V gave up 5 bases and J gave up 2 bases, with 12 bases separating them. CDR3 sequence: CSVRQVINTEAFF. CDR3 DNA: TGCAGCGTTCGACAGGTGATAAACACTGAAGCTTTCTTT. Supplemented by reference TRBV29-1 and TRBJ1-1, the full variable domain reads SAVISQKPSRDICQRGTSLTIQCQVDSQVTMMFWYRQQPGQSLTLIATANQGSEATYESGFVIDKFPISRPNLTFSTLTVSNMSPEDSSIYLCSVRQVINTEAFFGQGTRLTVV.

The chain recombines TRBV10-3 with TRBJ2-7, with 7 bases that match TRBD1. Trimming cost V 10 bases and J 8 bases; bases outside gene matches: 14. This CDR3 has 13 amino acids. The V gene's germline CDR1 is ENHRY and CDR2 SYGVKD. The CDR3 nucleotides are TGTGCCACCGGGACAGCCCAACCTACGCAGCAGTACTTC. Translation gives CATGTAQPTQQYF.

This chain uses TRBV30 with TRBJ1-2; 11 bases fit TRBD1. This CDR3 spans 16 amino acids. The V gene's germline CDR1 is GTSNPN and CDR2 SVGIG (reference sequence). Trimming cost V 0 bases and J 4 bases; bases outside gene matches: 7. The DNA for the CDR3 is TGTGCCTGGAGTGTAGCCAGGACAGGGGGCGTCTATGGCTACACCTTC. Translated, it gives CAWSVARTGGVYGYTF.

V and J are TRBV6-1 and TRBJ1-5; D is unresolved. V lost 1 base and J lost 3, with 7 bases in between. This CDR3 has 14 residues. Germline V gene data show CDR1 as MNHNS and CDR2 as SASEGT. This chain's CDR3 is CASSEGRANQPQHF. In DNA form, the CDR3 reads TGTGCCAGCAGTGAAGGGAGGGCCAATCAGCCCCAGCATTTT.